Each of the 4 T cell receptor beta chains below was sequenced from the same sample in a study of read filtering for tumor transcriptome and immune sequencing. From about 400 ng of RNA, a library with molecular barcoded alpha/delta and beta/gamma adaptors was made. TCRdb used MiXCR to reprocess the reads, holding one entry per CDR3 protein. The data show more than 100,000 distinct CDR3 sequences, less than 15% seen once. What was sequenced was a population of CD138-negative cells sorted from bone marrow. Every receptor here comes from a donor at least 40 years old with multiple myeloma.

Details on this clonotype: The CDR3 carries no conserved terminal phenylalanine or tryptophan, so it likely arises from a read error. The chain recombines TRBV7-9 with TRBJ2-1; TRBD2 aligns across 11 bases. Trimming cost V 5 bases and J 4 bases; bases outside gene matches: 13. The CDR3 covers 18 residues. Germline V gene data show CDR1 as SEHNR and CDR2 as FQNEAQ (reference sequence). DNA of the CDR3: TGTGCCAGCAGCCTCATGCCGATAGCGGGAGGGTCGTACAATGAGCAGTTCCTC. This gives the protein CASSLMPIAGGSYNEQFL.

This clonotype was recorded many times. CDR3 bases: TGTGCCAGCAGCCAGACCGGGAGGCCAAACGCTGAGCAGTTCTTC. This encodes CASSQTGRPNAEQFF. The genes are TRBV11-1 and TRBJ2-1; TRBD2 aligns across 7 bases. V trimming: 5 bases; J trimming: 9 bases; junction bases outside the gene matches: 13. Looked up from germline, CDR1 is SGHAT and CDR2 is FQDESV (reference sequence). The CDR3 is 15 residues long.

With regard to this clonotype: A read error may account for a junction end that differs from germline. V and J are TRBV20-1 and TRBJ1-2; D is perhaps TRBD1 (6 bases). Germline V CDR1 and CDR2: DFQATT, SNEGSKA (reference sequence). The CDR3 is made up of 14 amino acids. The CDR3 DNA reads TGCAGTGCTAAGGGACACCTAGACAGCGATGGCTGCACCTTC. Protein: CSAKGHLDSDGCTF.

There are many counts of this clonotype. The chain is built from TRBV20-1 and TRBJ2-7; 11 bases map to TRBD1. The CDR3 runs 18 residues. Germline V CDR1 and CDR2: DFQATT, SNEGSKA (reference sequence). With 3 bases clipped from V and 1 base from J, the junction kept 14 bases outside the gene matches. This CDR3 is CSARAGQGGVWTSYEQYF. The DNA of the CDR3 is TGCAGTGCTAGGGCGGGACAGGGGGGCGTATGGACTTCCTACGAGCAGTACTTC.